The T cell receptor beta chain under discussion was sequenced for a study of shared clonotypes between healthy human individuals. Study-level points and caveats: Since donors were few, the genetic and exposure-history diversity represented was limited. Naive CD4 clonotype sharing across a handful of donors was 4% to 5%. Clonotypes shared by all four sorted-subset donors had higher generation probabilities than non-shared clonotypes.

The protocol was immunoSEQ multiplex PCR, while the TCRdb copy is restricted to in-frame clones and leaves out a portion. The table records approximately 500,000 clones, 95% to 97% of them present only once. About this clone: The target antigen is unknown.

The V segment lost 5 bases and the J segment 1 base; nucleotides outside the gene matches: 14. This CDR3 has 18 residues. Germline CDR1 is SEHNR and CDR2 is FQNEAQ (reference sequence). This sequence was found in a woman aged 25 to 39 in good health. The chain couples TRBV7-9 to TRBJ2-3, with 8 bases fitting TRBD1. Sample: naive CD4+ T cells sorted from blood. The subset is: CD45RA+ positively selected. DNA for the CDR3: TGTGCCAGCAGCAGGAACCTCTTCCAGGGGGCTGGCACAGATACGCAGTATTTT. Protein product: CASSRNLFQGAGTDTQYF.